The 6 T cell receptor beta chains reported below all come from one sample, sequenced in a study of blood T cell repertoires in COVID-19. Here immunoSEQ multiplex PCR was the method, and the copy in TCRdb shows in-frame clones only, minus some. The sample contains 35,000 to 50,000 clones, around nine tenths of which appear only once. The sequenced sample consisted of peripheral blood. The receptors originated from a woman in her 40s with acute or convalescent COVID-19.

This chain links TRBV7-3 with TRBJ2-5; 10 bases map to TRBD1. The trim removed 1 base at V and 5 bases at J, leaving 4 bases unmatched. The CDR3 has 15 residues. Germline CDR1 SGHTA, CDR2 FQGTGA. For the CDR3, the DNA is TGTGCCAGCAGCTTAAGACAGGGGGCGCGGGAGACCCAGTACTTC. Translating it yields CASSLRQGARETQYF.

The V and J genes are TRBV4-1 and TRBJ1-5; TRBD1 aligns across 12 bases. Germline trimming cut 0 bases from V and 11 bases from J; bases unmatched to any gene: 11. CDR1 is MGHRA and CDR2 is YSYEKL in the germline V gene. CDR3 length equals 17 residues. The CDR3 bases are TGCGCCAGCAGCCAAGAGGTAGGGACAGGGGGCGGAAGGACCCAGCATTTT. Protein sequence: CASSQEVGTGGGRTQHF.

The gene calls are TRBV4-2 and TRBJ1-6, with 8 bases identical to TRBD1. This CDR3 has 19 residues. Germline assignment: CDR1 LGHNA and CDR2 YNFKEQ. V lost 1 base, J lost 4 bases, and 12 bases stayed unmatched. CDR3 DNA sequence: TGTGCCAGCAGCCAAGGTAGGCCAGGGGGCATGGGATATAATTCACCCCTCCACTTT. Encoded protein: CASSQGRPGGMGYNSPLHF.

This clone was counted a single time. V is TRBV3-1 (or the pseudogene TRBV3-2) and J is TRBJ1-6; D is unclear. Trimming removed 0 bases from V and 14 bases from J, with 8 bases in between. CDR3 length: 12 amino acids. Germline loops: CDR1 LGHDT, CDR2 YNNKEL (reference sequence). The CDR3 loop is CASSQDRRTLHF. The CDR3 bases are TGTGCCAGCAGCCAAGACCGGAGGACCCTCCACTTT.

The chain uses TRBV13 and TRBJ2-7, with TRBD2 identical over 7 bases. The CDR3 runs 11 residues. Germline V gene data show CDR1 as PRHDT and CDR2 as FYEKMQ (reference sequence). The J segment lost 5 bases and the V segment lost 5 bases, leaving 0 bases of the junction unmatched. The CDR3 DNA is TGTGCCAGCAGCGCGGGGGACGAGCAGTACTTC. It encodes CASSAGDEQYF.

The chain recombines TRBV28 with TRBJ2-1; 7 nucleotides agree with TRBD1. CDR1 MDHEN and CDR2 SYDVKM come from the germline V gene. CDR3 size: 15 residues. The ends lost 10 bases at V and 0 bases at J; junction bases unmatched: 9. DNA for the CDR3: TGTGCCACCCGCACAGGGGTCGGCTCCTACAATGAGCAGTTCTTC. Translation: CATRTGVGSYNEQFF. The full variable domain, in which reference TRBV28 and TRBJ2-1 provide the parts outside the CDR3, is DVKVTQSSRYLVKRTGEKVFLECVQDMDHENMFWYRQDPGLGLRLIYFSYDVKMKEKGDIPEGYSVSREKKERFSLILESASTNQTSMYLCATRTGVGSYNEQFFGPGTRLTVL.